These 21 T cell receptor beta chains originate from one sample sequenced in a study of response to subunit inactivated influenza vaccine. One entry per CDR3 protein results from TCRdb running MiXCR on the RT-PCR reads. Of roughly 760,000 distinct CDR3 sequences in the sample, approximately 21% were seen once. The starting material was PBMCs from blood, obtained more than 4 days after vaccination. These receptors all stem from a man aged 45-65 years who received an inactivated influenza vaccine.

CDR3 in amino acids: CRGTGDTEAFF. CDR3 coding DNA: TGCAGAGGGACAGGCGACACTGAAGCTTTCTTT. The rearrangement links TRBV20-1 to TRBJ1-1, with 8 bases matching TRBD1. Germline V CDR1 and CDR2: DFQATT, SNEGSKA (reference sequence). This CDR3 comprises 11 residues.

As concerns this clonotype: Relative to the germline gene, one junction end is altered; a read error may explain this. The genes are TRBV7-7 and TRBJ2-1; D gene unclear. This CDR3 has 15 residues. Germline assignment: CDR1 SSHAT and CDR2 FNYEAQ (reference sequence). The CDR3 region is CASSLGRPDYNEQFF. CDR3 nucleotides: TGTGCTAGCAGCTTAGGCCGGCCGGACTACAATGAGCAGTTCTTC.

The rearrangement links TRBV7-8 to TRBJ1-2, with 7 bases identical to TRBD1. The trim removed 4 bases at V and 6 bases at J, leaving 8 bases unmatched. CDR3 length: 14 residues. Germline-derived CDR1 and CDR2 are SGHVS and FQNEAQ. The CDR3 DNA follows: TGTGCCAGCAGCTCGGAGACAGGGATCAATGGCTACACCTTC. It translates to CASSSETGINGYTF. Combining the CDR3 with reference TRBV7-8 and TRBJ1-2 gives the whole variable domain GAGVSQSPRYKVAKRGQDVALRCDPISGHVSLFWYQQALGQGPEFLTYFQNEAQLDKSGLPSDRFFAERPEGSVSTLKIQRTQQEDSAVYLCASSSETGINGYTFGSGTRLTVV.

This clonotype was seen more than once but under ten times. The gene calls are TRBV5-1 and TRBJ2-2; 7 nucleotides line up with TRBD1. This CDR3 is 15 amino acids long. Germline values: CDR1 SGHRS, CDR2 YFSETQ. V shed 1 base, J shed 4 bases, and the junction held 4 bases outside the gene matches. The CDR3 DNA sequence: TGCGCCAGCAGCTTGCGACAGGGAAGCACCGGGGAGCTGTTTTTT. It is translated as CASSLRQGSTGELFF.

The chain combines TRBV12-3 or TRBV12-4 with TRBJ2-1, with D maybe TRBD2 (6 bases). Trimming pared 8 bases from V and 0 bases from J, leaving 14 bases between. There are 15 residues in the CDR3. The CDR3 spells CASVRGTDSYNEQFF. CDR3 DNA sequence: TGTGCCAGCGTCCGGGGGACGGACTCCTACAATGAGCAGTTCTTC.

The chain has TRBV7-3 and TRBJ2-7, with D unclear. This CDR3 is built from 14 residues. Trimming removed 4 bases from V and 3 bases from J, with 13 bases in between. Germline CDR1 is SGHTA and CDR2 is FQGTGA. The CDR3 DNA reads TGTGCCAGCAGCTGGCTTGTAGCCATCTACGAGCAGTACTTC. It codes for CASSWLVAIYEQYF.

The V call is TRBV10-3, the J call TRBJ2-1; 9 bases are shared with TRBD2. The CDR3 runs to 16 residues. V shed 0 bases, J shed 9 bases, and the junction held 9 bases outside the gene matches. The germline V gene has CDR1 ENHRY and CDR2 SYGVKD. The CDR3 is CAISESGISGSREQFF. As DNA, the CDR3 is TGTGCCATCAGTGAGTCGGGGATTAGCGGGAGCCGTGAGCAGTTCTTC.

This chain uses TRBV7-2 with TRBJ2-5; TRBD2 matches at 14 bases. The CDR3 extends over 17 amino acids. Looked up from germline, CDR1 is SGHTA and CDR2 is FQGNSA. V trimming: 4 bases; J trimming: 3 bases; junction bases outside the gene matches: 7. CDR3 region: CASSSTSGRALEETQYF. The CDR3 nucleotides are TGTGCCAGCAGCTCGACTAGCGGGAGGGCCCTAGAAGAGACCCAGTACTTC.

This rearrangement joins TRBV9 to TRBJ2-1; 10 nucleotides line up with TRBD1. Germline CDR1 is SGDLS and CDR2 is YYNGEE. Trimming cost V 3 bases and J 8 bases; bases outside gene matches: 17. CDR3 size: 18 residues. In DNA, the CDR3 is TGTGCCAGCAGCGGGACAGGGGGTTCGTCTAGTTATTATGATGAGCAGTTCTTC. Amino acid sequence: CASSGTGGSSSYYDEQFF.

This clonotype was observed a handful of times. The chain recombines TRBV12-3 or TRBV12-4 with TRBJ2-5, with 11 nucleotides matching TRBD1. The CDR3 is 15 residues long. V lost 3 bases to trimming and J lost 9 bases; unmatched junction nucleotides: 9. The CDR3 here is CASSFLLGQGAPQYF. In nucleotides, the CDR3 is TGTGCCAGCAGTTTTTTGCTTGGACAGGGGGCTCCCCAGTACTTC.

The rearrangement links TRBV30 to TRBJ2-1; 7 bases are a match to TRBD1. Germline CDR1 GTSNPN, CDR2 SVGIG (reference sequence). The V gene end was trimmed by 5 bases and the J gene end by 2 bases; junction bases not matched to a gene: 3. The CDR3 is made up of 13 amino acids. CDR3 DNA: TGTGCCTGGGCCAGGGGGACCTACAATGAGCAGTTCTTC. Encoded protein: CAWARGTYNEQFF. Together with reference TRBV30 and TRBJ2-1, the CDR3 gives the full variable domain: SQTIHQWPATLVQPVGSPLSLECTVEGTSNPNLYWYRQAAGRGLQLLFYSVGIGQISSEVPQNLSASRPQDRQFILSSKKLLLSDSGFYLCAWARGTYNEQFFGPGTRLTVL.

The chain links TRBV12-3 or TRBV12-4 to TRBJ2-7; D is ambiguous. The CDR3 runs 14 residues. V dropped 1 base and J dropped 2 bases, with 9 bases sitting between them. The CDR3 protein is CASSLGLGTYEQYF. Written as DNA, the CDR3 is TGTGCCAGCAGTTTAGGTCTGGGTACCTACGAGCAGTACTTC.

This clonotype was found a few times. The V and J genes are TRBV12-3 or TRBV12-4 and TRBJ2-7, with 13 bases lining up with TRBD2. The V segment lost 6 bases and the J segment 5 bases; nucleotides outside the gene matches: 7. The CDR3 has 15 residues. The CDR3 DNA follows: TGTGCCAGCAGATCTACCGGGACTAGCGGGGACGAGCAGTACTTC. Translation gives CASRSTGTSGDEQYF.

This clonotype was counted a few times. The rearrangement links TRBV29-1 to TRBJ2-2, with TRBD1 matching 7 bases. Germline V gene sequence: CDR1 SQVTM, CDR2 ANQGSEA. CDR3 size: 16 residues. J lost 1 base, V lost 4 bases, and 9 bases had no gene match. In DNA, the CDR3 is TGCAGCGTTGGGTCCTCCGGGACAGTGAACACCGGGGAGCTGTTTTTT. Residues: CSVGSSGTVNTGELFF.

The chain recombines TRBV12-3 or TRBV12-4 with TRBJ2-1, with D hard to call. This CDR3 comprises 13 residues. V gave up 2 bases and J gave up 6 bases, with 8 bases separating them. CDR3 sequence: CASSLTELNEQFF. CDR3 sequence (DNA): TGTGCCAGCAGTTTAACCGAGCTCAATGAGCAGTTCTTC.

This clonotype was detected only a few times. The chain joins TRBV10-3 to TRBJ2-1; possibly TRBD2 for D (6 bases). The CDR3 runs to 15 residues. Trimming removed 4 bases from V and 7 bases from J, with 17 bases in between. In germline, CDR1 is ENHRY, CDR2 SYGVKD. CDR3 nucleotide sequence: TGTGCCATCAGTGGTGCAGCGGGTCCGGGTAATGAGCAGTTCTTC. It is translated as CAISGAAGPGNEQFF.

The chain joins TRBV9 to TRBJ2-7; D remains unclear. The V gene lost 0 bases and the J gene lost 3 bases, with 7 bases spanning the gap. The length of the CDR3 is 13 residues. Germline V lookup: CDR1 SGDLS, CDR2 YYNGEE. The CDR3 spells CASSVDYGYEQYF. The CDR3 DNA follows: TGTGCCAGCAGCGTAGACTACGGCTACGAGCAGTACTTC.

This clonotype has more than one count but fewer than ten. The chain carries TRBV20-1 and TRBJ2-1; the D gene is possibly TRBD2 (6 bases). This CDR3 has 16 amino acids. V lost 0 bases and J 0 bases, leaving 12 bases between the germline ends. Germline CDR1 and CDR2: DFQATT and SNEGSKA (reference sequence). The CDR3 is CSARDPAGSSYNEQFF. The CDR3 coding sequence is TGCAGTGCTAGAGATCCTGCCGGGAGCTCCTACAATGAGCAGTTCTTC.

There are a few counts of this clonotype. The rearrangement joins TRBV11-1 to TRBJ2-3; 9 bases align to TRBD1. Per germline, CDR1 SGHAT and CDR2 FQDESV (reference sequence). V trimming: 11 bases; J trimming: 0 bases; junction bases outside the gene matches: 9. The CDR3 covers 15 residues. The CDR3 region is CACATGTGSTDTQYF. The CDR3 region has the DNA TGTGCCTGCGCGACCGGGACAGGGAGCACAGATACGCAGTATTTT.

This clonotype was counted at least ten times. A much more abundant neighbour one base away suggests this may be a read error. The V and J genes are TRBV7-9 and TRBJ2-7; 7 bases are shared with TRBD1. The length of the CDR3 is 13 residues. V dropped 3 bases and J dropped 2; count of bases not matched to a gene: 1. CDR1 SEHNR and CDR2 FQNEAQ come from the germline V gene (reference sequence). The CDR3 loop reads CASSFGTAYEQYF. Written as DNA, the CDR3 is TGTGCCAGCAGCTTCGGGACAGCCTACGAGCAGTACTTC.

In this sample, this clonotype turned up a few times. The chain has TRBV7-8 and TRBJ2-7, with D perhaps matching TRBD2 (6 bases). V lost 3 bases, J lost 3 bases, and 15 bases lay in between. In germline, CDR1 is SGHVS, CDR2 FQNEAQ. This CDR3 comprises 15 residues. The CDR3 DNA is TGTGCCAGCAGCTTTGGGAGAGGAGGGTACTACGAGCAGTACTTC. This encodes CASSFGRGGYYEQYF. The whole variable domain, remainder taken from reference TRBV7-8 and TRBJ2-7, is GAGVSQSPRYKVAKRGQDVALRCDPISGHVSLFWYQQALGQGPEFLTYFQNEAQLDKSGLPSDRFFAERPEGSVSTLKIQRTQQEDSAVYLCASSFGRGGYYEQYFGPGTRLTVT.